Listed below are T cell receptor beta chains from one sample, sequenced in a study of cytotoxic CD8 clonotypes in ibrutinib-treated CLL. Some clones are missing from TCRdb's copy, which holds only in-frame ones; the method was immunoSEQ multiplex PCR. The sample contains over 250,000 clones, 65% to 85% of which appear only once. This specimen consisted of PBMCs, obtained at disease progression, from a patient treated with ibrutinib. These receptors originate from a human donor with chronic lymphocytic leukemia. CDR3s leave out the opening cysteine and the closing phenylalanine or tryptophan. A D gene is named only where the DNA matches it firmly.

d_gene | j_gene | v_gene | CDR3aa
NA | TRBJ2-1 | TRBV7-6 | ASSLVVGVYNEQF
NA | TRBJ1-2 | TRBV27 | ASSLGPAYGYT
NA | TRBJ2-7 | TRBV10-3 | AISESLVTRREQY
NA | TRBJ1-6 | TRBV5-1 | ASSQTLNSPLH
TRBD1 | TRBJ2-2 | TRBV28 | ASSSTGGHTGELF
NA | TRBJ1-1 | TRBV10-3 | AISDGTSYTEAF
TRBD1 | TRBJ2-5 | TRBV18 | ASSPDRAVSETQY
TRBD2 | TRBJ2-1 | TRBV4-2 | ASSKGPTSGDDNEQF
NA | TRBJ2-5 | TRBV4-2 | ASSHDRLGETQY
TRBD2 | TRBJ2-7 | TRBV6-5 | ASSYPGLAGGGKQY
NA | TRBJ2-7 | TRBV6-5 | ASSYGRGRYEQY
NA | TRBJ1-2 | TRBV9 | ASSVVRGNYGYT
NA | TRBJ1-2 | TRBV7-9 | ASSLEGTGADGYT
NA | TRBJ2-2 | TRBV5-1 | ASSRSGDTGELF
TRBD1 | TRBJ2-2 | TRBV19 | ASSIPGQQNTGELF
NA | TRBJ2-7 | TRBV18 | ASSHVQVTYEQY
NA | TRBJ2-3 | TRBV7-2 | ASARGQAGDTQY
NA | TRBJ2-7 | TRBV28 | ASSRGVPPVIAQY
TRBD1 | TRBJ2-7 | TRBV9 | ASSVEGDSIYEQY
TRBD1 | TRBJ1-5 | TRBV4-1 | ASSQEGGQVGNQPQH
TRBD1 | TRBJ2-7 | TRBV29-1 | SVRQGAYEQY
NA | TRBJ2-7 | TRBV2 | ASSAHGRSYEQY
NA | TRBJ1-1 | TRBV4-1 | ASSQVVPGGNTEAF
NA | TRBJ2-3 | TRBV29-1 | SVGERRTDTQY
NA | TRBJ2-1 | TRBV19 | ASSIGRDHYNEQF
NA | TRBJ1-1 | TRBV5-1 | ASSLYPTIEAF
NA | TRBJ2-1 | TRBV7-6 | ASSLAPASNEQF
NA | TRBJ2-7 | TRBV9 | ASSVRDTAPYEQY
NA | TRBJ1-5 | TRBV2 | ASSSDRPNNQPQH
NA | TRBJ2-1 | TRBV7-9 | ASSFGTEQF
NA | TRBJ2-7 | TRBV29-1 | SVEVGISYEQY
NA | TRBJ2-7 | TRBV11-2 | ASSPAGLRRGEQY
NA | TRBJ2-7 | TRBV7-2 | ASSLAAAPSSYEQY
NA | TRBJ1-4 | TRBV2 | ATARASMGEKLF
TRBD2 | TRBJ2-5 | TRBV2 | ASSGLAGEETQY
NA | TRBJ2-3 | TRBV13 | ASSPTGASYSTDTQY
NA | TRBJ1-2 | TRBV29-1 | SAGETNYGYT
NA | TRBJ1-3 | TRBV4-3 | ASSQDSPTRVGNTIY
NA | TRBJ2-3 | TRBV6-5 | ASSYSKGEADTQY
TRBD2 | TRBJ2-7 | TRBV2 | AIHGGAEQY
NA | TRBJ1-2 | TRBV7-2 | ASSSRPGTVGYT
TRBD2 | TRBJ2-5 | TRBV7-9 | ASSLRGLVVETQY
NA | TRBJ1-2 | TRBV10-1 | ASSEGQGNYGYT
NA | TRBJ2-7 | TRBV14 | ASHSGSARISEQY
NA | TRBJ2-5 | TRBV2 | ASREGQYQETQY
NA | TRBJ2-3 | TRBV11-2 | ASSSHNLDTQY